Each of the 31 T cell receptor beta chains below was sequenced from the same sample in a study of T cell responses to AZD1222 COVID-19 vaccine. Libraries were prepared by immunoSEQ multiplex PCR; TCRdb keeps only in-frame clonotypes and omits some of them. The table has 100,000 to 150,000 clones, around 86% seen once; the top ten hold roughly 6.3%. The material sequenced was peripheral blood, taken on day 0 of AZD1222 vaccination. The receptor source for this set is an adult in good health.

J is TRBJ1-5 and V is TRBV12-3 or TRBV12-4; D is undetermined. The CDR3 is 12 amino acids. Trimming took 7 bases from V and 1 from J, leaving 5 bases between them. The chain's CDR3 is CASTGSNQPQHF. Written as DNA, the CDR3 is TGTGCCAGCACCGGAAGCAATCAGCCCCAGCATTTT.

This rearrangement joins TRBV7-2 to TRBJ1-2; D gene ambiguous. Germline V lookup: CDR1 SGHTA, CDR2 FQGNSA. The CDR3 covers 16 residues. V was pared by 4 bases and J by 3 bases, with 18 bases between. The CDR3 protein is CASSYQSGDDHYGYTF. CDR3 sequence (DNA): TGTGCCAGCAGCTATCAATCAGGAGATGATCACTATGGCTACACCTTC.

A few counts support this clone. This chain joins TRBV19 and TRBJ1-4; a weak D match, TRBD1 (6 bases). The CDR3 spans 16 residues. CDR1 LNHDA and CDR2 SQIVND come from the germline V gene (reference sequence). Trimming removed 3 bases from V and 4 bases from J, with 15 bases in between. This CDR3 reads CASSMDRMALNEKLFF. CDR3 bases: TGTGCCAGTAGTATGGACAGAATGGCCCTTAATGAAAAACTGTTTTTT.

The chain uses TRBV3-1 (or the pseudogene TRBV3-2) and TRBJ2-5; D possibly corresponds to TRBD1 (6 bases). Trimming pared 0 bases from V and 8 bases from J, leaving 16 bases between. The CDR3 loop spans 15 amino acids. Germline CDR1 is LGHDT and CDR2 is YNNKEL (reference sequence). CDR3 bases: TGTGCCAGCAGCCAAGACCCGGGACAATTCGAAACCCAGTACTTC. This encodes CASSQDPGQFETQYF.

The chain combines TRBV7-9 with TRBJ2-2, with 9 bases fitting TRBD2. CDR3 length equals 16 residues. The J segment lost 3 bases and the V segment lost 7 bases, leaving 9 bases of the junction unmatched. CDR1 is SEHNR and CDR2 is FQNEAQ in the germline V gene (reference sequence). The CDR3 sequence: CASIPRAGGDTGELFF. CDR3 nucleotides: TGTGCCAGCATCCCCCGAGCGGGGGGAGACACCGGGGAGCTGTTTTTT.

As regards this clone: The same CDR3 also results from other DNA sequences found in this sample. The V gene is TRBV3-1 (or the pseudogene TRBV3-2), the J gene TRBJ1-5; D is ambiguous. Germline CDR1 reads LGHDT; CDR2 reads YNNKEL (reference sequence). The CDR3 spans 13 residues. V was pared by 1 base and J by 1 base, with 2 bases between. This chain's CDR3 is CASSQGSNQPQHF. CDR3 sequence (DNA): TGTGCCAGCAGCCAAGGCAGCAATCAGCCCCAGCATTTT.

The rearrangement links TRBV11-1 to TRBJ1-3; perhaps TRBD1 as D (5 bases). The CDR3 extends over 13 amino acids. Trimming took 6 bases from V and 7 from J, leaving 13 bases between them. CDR1 and CDR2 (germline): SGHAT, FQDESV (reference sequence). This CDR3 is CASRTVPSNTIYF. CDR3 nucleotide sequence: TGTGCCAGCAGGACAGTGCCATCGAACACCATATATTTT.

DNA for the CDR3: TGTGCCAGTAGTATTTTCAGGGGCACTGAAGCTTTCTTT. It specifies CASSIFRGTEAFF. The chain combines TRBV19 with TRBJ1-1, with a possible D match to TRBD1 (6 bases). The CDR3 contains 13 residues. Germline values: CDR1 LNHDA, CDR2 SQIVND (reference sequence). V was trimmed by 3 bases and J by 4 bases, leaving 9 bases between them.

The chain couples TRBV3-1 (or the pseudogene TRBV3-2) to TRBJ2-2; D is unresolved. With 4 bases removed from V and 5 bases from J, the gap between germline ends came to 11 bases. Germline CDR1 LGHDT, CDR2 YNNKEL (reference sequence). The CDR3 consists of 14 residues. Written as DNA, the CDR3 is TGTGCCAGCAGCCCCCGGGTGGGTACCGGGGAGCTGTTTTTT. It translates to CASSPRVGTGELFF.

The V and J genes are TRBV30 and TRBJ1-1; 8 bases align to TRBD1. CDR3 length: 15 residues. The J segment lost 5 bases and the V segment lost 3 bases, leaving 11 bases of the junction unmatched. Germline CDR1 reads GTSNPN; CDR2 reads SVGIG (reference sequence). The CDR3 protein is CAWSGRRGRETEAFF. CDR3 nucleotides: TGTGCCTGGAGCGGCCGCAGGGGGCGCGAGACTGAAGCTTTCTTT.

This clone has just a few counts. The chain is built from TRBV5-1 and TRBJ2-6, with D unresolved. Germline assignment: CDR1 SGHRS and CDR2 YFSETQ. Trimming removed 9 bases from V and 3 bases from J, with 16 bases in between. The CDR3 extends over 15 amino acids. The CDR3 is CATRMVLGGANVLTF. CDR3 nucleotide sequence: TGCGCCACCCGCATGGTGCTGGGTGGGGCCAACGTCCTGACTTTC.

Only a few counts were recorded for this clone. J is TRBJ1-2 and V is TRBV30, with 11 nucleotides matching TRBD1. The CDR3 runs to 13 residues. In germline, CDR1 is GTSNPN, CDR2 SVGIG (reference sequence). V shed 5 bases and J 7 bases; nucleotides not matched to a gene: 6. The CDR3 sequence is CAWGQGANSGYTF. CDR3 DNA sequence: TGTGCCTGGGGACAGGGGGCGAATAGTGGCTACACCTTC. The full variable domain, its missing parts supplied by reference TRBV30 and TRBJ1-2, is SQTIHQWPATLVQPVGSPLSLECTVEGTSNPNLYWYRQAAGRGLQLLFYSVGIGQISSEVPQNLSASRPQDRQFILSSKKLLLSDSGFYLCAWGQGANSGYTFGSGTRLTVV.

The chain combines TRBV6-4 with TRBJ1-4, with 7 bases identical to TRBD1. CDR3 size: 12 residues. CDR1 and CDR2 (germline): MRHNA, SNTAGT. V lost 8 bases, J lost 4 bases, and 1 base stayed unmatched. The DNA for the CDR3 is TGTGCCAGCGGGACAGATAATGAAAAACTGTTTTTT. Protein product: CASGTDNEKLFF.

The genes are TRBV7-2 and TRBJ1-2, with D possibly TRBD1 on 5 matching bases. Looked up from germline, CDR1 is SGHTA and CDR2 is FQGNSA. CDR3 length equals 17 residues. Deletions cut 3 bases from V and 1 base from J, with 18 bases between. Here the CDR3 DNA reads TGTGCCAGCAGCTTCAGTAGGGGCGGGATTCATAACTATGGCTACACCTTC. This sequence encodes CASSFSRGGIHNYGYTF.

The chain recombines TRBV10-1 with TRBJ1-2; no clear D gene. Germline assignment: CDR1 WNHNN and CDR2 SYGVQD (reference sequence). V was pared by 0 bases and J by 4 bases, with 9 bases between. This CDR3 has 14 residues. The CDR3 sequence: CASSESGRTYGYTF. The CDR3 nucleotides are TGCGCCAGCAGTGAGTCGGGAAGGACCTATGGCTACACCTTC.

V usage is TRBV12-3 or TRBV12-4 and J usage is TRBJ1-2, with a possible D match to TRBD1 (6 bases). There are 13 residues in the CDR3. The V gene lost 6 bases and the J gene lost 8 bases, with 16 bases spanning the gap. The CDR3 reads CASSSGTQRGYTF. CDR3 bases: TGTGCCAGCAGCTCCGGGACACAGAGAGGCTACACCTTC.

This rearrangement joins TRBV6-6 to TRBJ2-1, with TRBD1 as a possible D gene (6 bases). The CDR3 is 13 amino acids. Germline values: CDR1 MNHNY, CDR2 SVGAGI (reference sequence). V was trimmed by 2 bases and J by 5 bases, leaving 7 bases between them. The CDR3 here is CASSYPGDNEQFF. The CDR3 nucleotides read TGTGCCAGCAGTTACCCAGGGGACAATGAGCAGTTCTTC.

CDR3 coding DNA: TGTGCCAGCAGCTCTCTAAGGGAAAACACTGAAGCTTTCTTT. It translates to CASSSLRENTEAFF. The chain has TRBV6-5 and TRBJ1-1; no definite D call. From germline, CDR1 is MNHEY and CDR2 SVGAGI. This CDR3 is 14 amino acids long. V lost 6 bases, J lost 2 bases, and 13 bases lay in between.

V usage is TRBV19 and J usage is TRBJ1-5; TRBD1 matches at 7 bases. Looked up from germline, CDR1 is LNHDA and CDR2 is SQIVND (reference sequence). This CDR3 region has 16 residues. The J segment lost 5 bases and the V segment lost 5 bases, leaving 12 bases of the junction unmatched. This CDR3 reads CASSPTTRGAYQPQHF. Here the CDR3 DNA reads TGTGCCAGTAGTCCGACTACCAGGGGGGCATATCAGCCCCAGCATTTT.

The genes are TRBV11-3 and TRBJ1-1; D is undetermined. Germline V gene data show CDR1 as SGHNT and CDR2 as YENEEA. The CDR3 sequence is 14 residues long. Trimming took off 5 bases at V and 0 bases at J, with 10 bases between the two ends. The CDR3 region is CASSPGRMNTEAFF. DNA for the CDR3: TGTGCCAGCAGCCCCGGTCGGATGAACACTGAAGCTTTCTTT. Full variable domain (missing parts from reference TRBV11-3 and TRBJ1-1): EAGVVQSPRYKIIEKKQPVAFWCNPISGHNTLYWYLQNLGQGPELLIRYENEEAVDDSQLPKDRFSAERLKGVDSTLKIQPAELGDSAVYLCASSPGRMNTEAFFGQGTRLTVV.

The chain joins TRBV27 to TRBJ1-2, with TRBD1 as a possible D gene (5 bases). Germline CDR1 reads MNHEY; CDR2 reads SMNVEV (reference sequence). The CDR3 totals 13 residues. V was clipped by 11 bases and J by 4 bases, with 17 bases between them. The CDR3 nucleotides are TGTGCCGTTGGGTCGGGGGATTCCTATGGCTACACCTTC. This codes for CAVGSGDSYGYTF.

The genes are TRBV10-3 and TRBJ1-3, with D possibly matching TRBD1 (6 bases). V gave up 7 bases and J gave up 6 bases, with 13 bases separating them. The CDR3 is 13 amino acids. The germline V gene encodes CDR1 ENHRY and CDR2 SYGVKD. DNA for the CDR3: TGTGCCATCACCACGGGACATCAAAACACCATATATTTT. It is translated as CAITTGHQNTIYF.

J is TRBJ2-7 and V is TRBV25-1; 8 bases map to TRBD1. Germline V CDR1 and CDR2: MGHDK, SYGVNS. CDR3 length equals 13 residues. J was trimmed by 0 bases and V by 11 bases; bases with no gene match: 6. DNA of the CDR3: TGTGCCGCTCGGGACAGGAGCTCCTACGAGCAGTACTTC. This translates into CAARDRSSYEQYF.

This chain links TRBV5-8 with TRBJ2-5; 7 nucleotides line up with TRBD1. The V gene's germline CDR1 is SGHTS and CDR2 YDEGEE. J was trimmed by 2 bases and V by 4 bases; bases with no gene match: 8. The CDR3 runs 15 residues. Written as DNA, the CDR3 is TGTGCCAGCAGCACACTTAGGACAGGTCAAGAGACCCAGTACTTC. Residues: CASSTLRTGQETQYF.

This chain uses TRBV30 with TRBJ1-6; 7 nucleotides line up with TRBD1. Germline V gene lookup returns CDR1 GTSNPN and CDR2 SVGIG (reference sequence). The CDR3 sequence is 15 residues long. Trimming cost V 3 bases and J 6 bases; bases outside gene matches: 8. CDR3 nucleotides: TGTGCCTGGAGCTATCAACAGGGGTTTAATTCACCCCTCCACTTT. Translation: CAWSYQQGFNSPLHF.

This chain joins TRBV7-8 and TRBJ1-1, with D tentatively TRBD1 (6 bases). Trimming left V 3 bases short and J 6 bases short, with 14 bases between. The CDR3 is 14 amino acids. Per the germline V gene, CDR1 is SGHVS and CDR2 is FQNEAQ. DNA for the CDR3: TGTGCCAGCAGCTTTTACAGGGAAGTCCCTGAAGCTTTCTTT. Protein product: CASSFYREVPEAFF.

The chain is built from TRBV30 and TRBJ1-2; no firm D call. From germline, CDR1 is GTSNPN and CDR2 SVGIG (reference sequence). This CDR3 region has 15 residues. V was trimmed by 3 bases and J by 0 bases, leaving 14 bases between them. CDR3 in amino acids: CAWRLAPPANYGYTF. The CDR3 nucleotides read TGTGCCTGGAGGCTAGCTCCGCCGGCTAACTATGGCTACACCTTC.

This chain connects TRBV13 to TRBJ1-1; D gene ambiguous. This CDR3 has 14 amino acids. V was clipped by 1 base and J by 0 bases, with 6 bases between them. The germline CDR1 and CDR2 sequences are PRHDT and FYEKMQ (reference sequence). The CDR3 DNA is TGTGCCAGCAGCTTAGCGGCGATGAACACTGAAGCTTTCTTT. It translates to CASSLAAMNTEAFF.

V gene TRBV4-1 combines with J gene TRBJ1-5, with TRBD1 identical over 9 bases. The V segment lost 4 bases and the J segment 6 bases; nucleotides outside the gene matches: 4. Per the germline V gene, CDR1 is MGHRA and CDR2 is YSYEKL. The CDR3 loop spans 14 amino acids. The CDR3 region is CASSPGQGGQPQHF. The CDR3, as DNA: TGCGCCAGCAGCCCGGGACAGGGAGGTCAGCCCCAGCATTTT.

This chain joins TRBV19 and TRBJ1-6; 9 positions match TRBD1. The CDR3 totals 17 residues. Germline V lookup: CDR1 LNHDA, CDR2 SQIVND (reference sequence). The V segment lost 9 bases and the J segment 5 bases; nucleotides outside the gene matches: 14. The CDR3: CARSNRDRVRDNSPLHF. Here the CDR3 DNA reads TGTGCCAGATCAAACCGGGACAGGGTTAGGGATAATTCACCCCTCCACTTT.

This clone was picked up many times. V and J are TRBV4-1 and TRBJ1-2; no clear D gene. V shed 0 bases and J shed 6 bases, with 17 bases lying between them. Germline CDR1 is MGHRA and CDR2 is YSYEKL. This CDR3 spans 16 amino acids. The CDR3 nucleotides read TGCGCCAGCAGCCAAGAGGACGACCGGACGCGAAATGGCTACACCTTC. Amino acid sequence: CASSQEDDRTRNGYTF.